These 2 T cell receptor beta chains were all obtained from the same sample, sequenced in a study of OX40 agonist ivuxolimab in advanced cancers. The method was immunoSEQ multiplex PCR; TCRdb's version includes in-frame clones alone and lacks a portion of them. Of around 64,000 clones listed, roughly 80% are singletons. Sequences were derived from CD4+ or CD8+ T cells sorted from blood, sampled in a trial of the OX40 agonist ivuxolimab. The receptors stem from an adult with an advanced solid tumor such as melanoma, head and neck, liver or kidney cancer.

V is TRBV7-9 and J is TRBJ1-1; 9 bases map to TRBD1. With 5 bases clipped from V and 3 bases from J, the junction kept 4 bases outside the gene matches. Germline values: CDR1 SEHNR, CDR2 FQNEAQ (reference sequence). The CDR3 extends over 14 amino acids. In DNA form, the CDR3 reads TGTGCCAGCAGCGAAAGGACAGGGGACACTGAAGCTTTCTTT. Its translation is CASSERTGDTEAFF.

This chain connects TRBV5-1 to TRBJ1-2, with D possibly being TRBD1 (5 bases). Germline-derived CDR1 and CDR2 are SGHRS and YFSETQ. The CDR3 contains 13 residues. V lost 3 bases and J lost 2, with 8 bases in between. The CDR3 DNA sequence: TGCGCCAGCAGCTCTTGGGGGAACTATGGCTACACCTTC. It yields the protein CASSSWGNYGYTF.